This T cell receptor gamma chain was identified during a study of human gamma delta and Vdelta1 T cells (dated by TCRdb to 2016 to 2018). Concerning the study at large: In this study, the researchers looked at Delta One T cells, which are Vd1+ gamma-delta T cells, to see how well they work as cytotoxic effectors against acute myeloid leukemia.

This clone is categorized as hyperexpanded (1% or more). No cognate antigen has been identified for it. No much larger clonotype is one base removed from it; base qualities were not supplied. Library construction relied on PCR. The sequencing machine was an Illumina MiSeq. After TCRdb called clones again from the public reads with CATT, rows with identical DNA were merged. In all, the sample holds 200 to 300 gamma-chain clones, and about 10% of those were seen once. The ten largest account for about 30% of the sample. The CDR3 covers 13 residues, taking in both the cysteine and the phenylalanine. The entry retains the CDR3 DNA only, 39 bases that are in frame from base 1. Reading the germline V gene gives CDR1 VENAVY and CDR2 YDSYNSRV. Trimming removed 5 bases from V and 1 base from J; the gene matches leave 1 base unexplained.

The origin of this receptor is a human donor in good health. The chain is assembled from TRGV8 and TRGJP2. Sample: Vdelta1 gamma-delta T cells from blood. The cell subset or site label corresponds to: Vd1+ T cells from peripheral blood. The CDR3 amino acid sequence is: CATWGSSDWIKTF. The nucleotide sequence reads TGTGCCACCTGGGGTAGTAGTGATTGGATCAAGACGTTT.